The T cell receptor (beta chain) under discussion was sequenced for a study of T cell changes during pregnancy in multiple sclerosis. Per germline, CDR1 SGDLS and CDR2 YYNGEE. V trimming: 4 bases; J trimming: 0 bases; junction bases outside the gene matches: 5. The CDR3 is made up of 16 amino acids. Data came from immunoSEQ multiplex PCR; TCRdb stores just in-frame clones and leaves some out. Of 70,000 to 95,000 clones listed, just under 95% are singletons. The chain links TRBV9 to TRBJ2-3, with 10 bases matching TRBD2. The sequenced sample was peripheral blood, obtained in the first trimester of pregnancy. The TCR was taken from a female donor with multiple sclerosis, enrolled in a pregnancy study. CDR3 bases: TGTGCCAGCAGCCCCTGGACTAGCGGAAGCACAGATACGCAGTATTTT. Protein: CASSPWTSGSTDTQYF.